This T cell receptor (beta chain) was sequenced during a study of OX40 agonist ivuxolimab in advanced cancers. The study, taken as a whole, reports: Expanded clones tended on average to be more numerous among CD8+ T cells than CD4+.

V trimming: 1 base; J trimming: 1 base; junction bases outside the gene matches: 7. The CDR3 spans 18 residues. Germline CDR1 is MGHDK and CDR2 is SYGVNS. The repertoire was sequenced with immunoSEQ multiplex PCR; TCRdb's copy has only in-frame clones and lacks some. Of about 38,000 clones in the sample, roughly nine tenths were seen once. Turning to this clone: Its cognate antigen is unknown.

The sample was CD4+ or CD8+ T cells sorted from blood, taken in a trial of the OX40 agonist ivuxolimab. This TCR derives from an adult with an advanced solid tumor such as melanoma, head and neck, liver or kidney cancer. The rearrangement links TRBV25-1 to TRBJ2-3, with 11 nucleotides matching TRBD2. DNA for the CDR3: TGTGCCAGCAGTGAATGGTTAGCGGGGGGGCCGGGCACAGATACGCAGTATTTT. It yields the protein CASSEWLAGGPGTDTQYF.